The entry below describes one T cell receptor (beta chain). The data derive from a study of cytotoxic CD8 clonotypes in ibrutinib-treated CLL. The data were produced by immunoSEQ multiplex PCR, yet TCRdb's version contains in-frame clones alone and is incomplete. Of about 200,000 clones in the sample, about 72% were seen once. V dropped 4 bases and J dropped 8; count of bases not matched to a gene: 7. The V gene's germline CDR1 is SGHRS and CDR2 YFSETQ. This CDR3 spans 15 amino acids. The chain joins TRBV5-1 to TRBJ2-4; 12 bases are shared with TRBD1. This sequence was found in a human donor with chronic lymphocytic leukemia. The starting material was PBMCs, obtained after 24 months of ibrutinib treatment. Here the CDR3 reads CASSLEGQGADIQYF. CDR3 coding DNA: TGCGCCAGCAGCCTGGAGGGACAGGGGGCTGACATTCAGTACTTC.